The present T cell receptor (beta chain) was sequenced within a study of PD-L1 blockade in urothelial cancer (dated by TCRdb to 2016 to 2017). Study-wide context: Every patient began therapy in 2014 and was given atezolizumab 1,200 mg intravenously every 3 weeks. About 85% of the roughly 29 patients were males with bladder-origin urothelial cancer, and about 65% of the roughly 30 reported a prior smoking history. An ECOG performance status of 0 or 1 was recorded for the patients, and 0 to 3 prior chemotherapy regimens had been received by the patients. Blood samples were analyzed at two time points: 3 weeks after treatment start (second dose) and 6 weeks after treatment start. A median of 141,255 T cells and some 84,000 unique TCRs was obtained from blood samples, and a median clonality of around 0.08 was observed. The study, an exploratory multi-omic analysis, examined somatic, immune and clinical correlates of response to PD-L1 blockade with atezolizumab in urothelial cancer. TCR sequencing covered pretreatment tumor samples and matched, serially collected peripheral blood taken before and after atezolizumab treatment. Progression-free survival longer than 6 months counted as durable clinical benefit, and TCR features were additionally tested against both progression-free and overall survival. In the same patients, whole exome sequencing and RNA sequencing of pretreatment tumors were performed in addition to TCR sequencing. Durable clinical benefit was achieved by nine patients but not by the remaining 20. Pretreatment blood TCR-seq was available for about 27 patients, at least one posttreatment blood collection was obtained for roughly 25 patients, and tumor TCR-seq was available for roughly 25 patients. The full study reports these points: Small sample size (n ≈ 27) and many exploratory analyses mean the results are intended to be hypothesis-generating. A pretreatment peripheral blood TCR clonality below the median was linked to improved progression-free and overall survival. Greater expansion of tumor-associated TCR clones in peripheral blood 3 weeks after the start of treatment was observed in patients with durable benefit (n of about 20, p = 0.022).

Of note for this clone: This receptor's antigen is unknown. No base qualities exist here, and no much larger clone lies one base off it.

Each PCR received spiked-in synthetic TCR analog templates so that absolute template abundance could be estimated from read counts. The immunoSEQ assay used bias-controlled V and J gene primers to amplify TCRbeta CDR3 regions from genomic DNA. Sequencing of rearranged TCRbeta segments was done at approximately 20X coverage. The authors' pipeline ran thus. Sequencing errors were corrected by clustering, and CDR3s were annotated against IMGT so that V, D and J genes could be assigned. Downstream analyses used only productive TCRbeta rearrangements, leaving out any out-of-frame or stop-codon sequences. Clonality was calculated as one minus the Shannon entropy normalized by the log of the number of unique productive sequences. Fisher's exact test with Benjamini-Hochberg correction, using a cutoff of adjusted p below 0.01, was how clones that differed between time points or between blood and tumor were identified. TCRdb provides this immuneACCESS table in a form limited to in-frame rearrangements. Some clones are lacking; in checked studies, under half of them reflect an unresolved V gene, and why the rest are absent is not known. V, J and clone size reflect that table, while D and trimming were determined from the DNA. Across this sample there are about 44,000 clones, with roughly nine tenths seen only once. The ten largest clones take up less than 8% of the sample.

The time point label, as the study defines it: peripheral blood 6 weeks after treatment start. A cohort of approximately 31 patients with locally advanced or metastatic urothelial carcinoma, treated at Memorial Sloan Kettering on a trial protocol, was included. Peripheral blood mononuclear cells were collected pretreatment and during treatment, with between 1 and 8 total time points obtained per patient. The Qiagen DNeasy Blood extraction kit was used to purify genomic DNA from total PBMCs and from tumor samples. PBMCs were collected pretreatment and during treatment and were isolated and stored as previously described. From its cysteine to its phenylalanine, the CDR3 spans 14 amino acids. Here the CDR3 DNA is all that survives: 42 bases in frame from base 1. V is cut back by 4 bases and J by 1 base, with 4 bases in the junction unmatched. As encoded in the germline V gene, CDR1 is SGDLS while CDR2 is YYNGEE.

The chain links TRBV9 with TRBJ2-5; the junction holds 7 bases that match TRBD1. Specimen: PBMCs, collected around atezolizumab (anti-PD-L1) treatment. This receptor was taken from a man aged 65 to 79 with urothelial cancer. The DNA sequence follows: TGTGCCAGCAGCCCGGGACAGATCCAAGAGACCCAGTACTTC. This is translated as CASSPGQIQETQYF.